This T cell receptor beta chain was retrieved from a study of post-analysis software for immune sequencing data. Study as a whole: Recorded disease courses covered relapsing-remitting, secondary progressive and progressive-relapsing multiple sclerosis. Some patients had no subtype annotation.

Overall study results and limits: Patients used several TRBV segments, including TRBV5-6, TRBV5-1 and TRBV20-1, more often than controls. Analysis by F measure revealed that same-batch samples clustered strongly together. Among multiple sclerosis patients, normalized Chao1 diversity was significantly below that of controls.

TCR beta cDNA libraries included unique molecular identifiers. With about 0.95 to 11 million T cells as the source, hundreds of thousands of cDNA molecules resulted. Each CDR3 protein gets one entry after TCRdb re-called the PCR reads with MiXCR. The sample lists hundreds of thousands of distinct CDR3 sequences; about 40% were seen once. V dropped 6 bases and J dropped 4; count of bases not matched to a gene: 4. The CDR3 is made up of 13 amino acids. Germline assignment: CDR1 SGHTA and CDR2 FQGNSA. This clonotype was seen a handful of times. Its cognate antigen is unknown. The sample taken for sequencing was blood. V usage is TRBV7-2 and J usage is TRBJ2-3, with TRBD2 identical over 7 bases. The TCR comes from a girl aged 2-10 years with multiple sclerosis. CDR3 in DNA: TGTGCCAGCAGGAATACTAGCGCAGATACGCAGTATTTT. Translated: CASRNTSADTQYF.